Below are 15 T cell receptor beta chains sequenced from a single sample in a study of Graves' ophthalmopathy and Graves' hyperthyroidism. The study amplified TCR beta CDR3 regions using RNA transcripts. HTBI primers primed a first-round RT-PCR, and a second-round multiplex PCR followed. TCRdb ran MiXCR on the multiplex PCR reads and lists one entry per CDR3 protein. Of 740,000 or so distinct CDR3 sequences listed, around 40% are singletons. The material sequenced was peripheral blood. The source of these receptors is an adult man with Graves' ophthalmopathy.

CDR3 loop: CASSVDGQNTEAFF. The CDR3 DNA follows: TGTGCCAGCAGCGTAGACGGACAGAACACTGAAGCTTTCTTT. The chain recombines TRBV9 with TRBJ1-1, with a possible D match to TRBD1 (5 bases). The V end lost 0 bases, the J end lost 1 base, and 7 bases lay between the germline ends. The CDR3 runs 14 residues. CDR1 is SGDLS and CDR2 is YYNGEE in the germline V gene.

The V and J genes are TRBV7-9 and TRBJ2-5, with a weak D call TRBD2 (5 bases). The CDR3 totals 13 residues. Trimming shortened V by 4 bases and J by 3 bases, and 9 bases separated the two germline ends. CDR1 is SEHNR, CDR2 FQNEAQ, per germline (reference sequence). For the CDR3, the DNA is TGTGCCAGCAGCTCCCGGGATGAAGAGACCCAGTACTTC. Its protein is CASSSRDEETQYF.

This clonotype was seen ten or more times. V gene TRBV25-1 combines with J gene TRBJ1-1; 7 positions agree with TRBD1. Germline CDR1 is MGHDK and CDR2 is SYGVNS. CDR3 length: 14 residues. V was pared by 6 bases and J by 6 bases, with 10 bases of the junction left unmatched. The CDR3 nucleotides read TGTGCCAGCAGCGCCTTGGGTGGACAGGCTGAAGCTTTCTTT. It codes for CASSALGGQAEAFF.

V is TRBV7-2 and J is TRBJ2-3; D is uncertain. Germline CDR1 reads SGHTA; CDR2 reads FQGNSA. V gave up 1 base and J gave up 6 bases, with 14 bases separating them. There are 15 residues in the CDR3. Here the CDR3 DNA reads TGTGCCAGCAGCTTAGATTACACTCCAGCGGATACGCAGTATTTT. This sequence encodes CASSLDYTPADTQYF.

The chain couples TRBV25-1 to TRBJ1-2; D uncertain. CDR3 length: 13 amino acids. The germline V gene encodes CDR1 MGHDK and CDR2 SYGVNS. Trimming took off 5 bases at V and 8 bases at J, with 15 bases between the two ends. The chain's CDR3 is CASSFSGGRGYTF. DNA of the CDR3: TGTGCCAGCAGTTTTAGTGGAGGGAGAGGCTACACCTTC.

This clonotype was counted at least ten times. The gene calls are TRBV9 and TRBJ1-1; maybe TRBD1 (6 bases). The CDR3 has 14 residues. Germline V gene sequence: CDR1 SGDLS, CDR2 YYNGEE. The V end lost 1 base, the J end lost 0 bases, and 7 bases lay between the germline ends. As DNA, the CDR3 is TGTGCCAGCAGCGTACAGGGGATGAACACTGAAGCTTTCTTT. Its translation is CASSVQGMNTEAFF.

This clonotype occurred a few times. A read error may produce the germline difference seen at one junction end. The rearrangement joins TRBV25-1 to TRBJ2-2; 14 bases match TRBD2. From germline, CDR1 is MGHDK and CDR2 SYGVNS. The CDR3 is made up of 16 amino acids. As DNA, the CDR3 is TGTGCCAGTAGTGGGGGACTAGCGGGAGCCACCGGGGAGCTGTTTTTT. This translates into CASSGGLAGATGELFF. The full variable domain, with the rest looked up from reference TRBV25-1 and TRBJ2-2, is EADIYQTPRYLVIGTGKKITLECSQTMGHDKMYWYQQDPGMELHLIHYSYGVNSTEKGDLSSESTVSRIRTEHFPLTLESARPSHTSQYLCASSGGLAGATGELFFGEGSRLTVL.

In its sample, this clonotype was seen a few times. CDR3 bases: TGTGCCAGCAGCCCGGGACAGTTTAATCAGCCCCAGCATTTT. Translating it yields CASSPGQFNQPQHF. The rearrangement links TRBV7-9 to TRBJ1-5, with 7 nucleotides matching TRBD1. Losses at the gene ends were 5 bases for V and 4 bases for J; bases not matched to a gene: 5. CDR3 size: 14 residues. The V gene's germline CDR1 is SEHNR and CDR2 FQNEAQ (reference sequence).

Concerning this clonotype itself: This sequence may be a read error, since a much larger clone differs from it by one base. Lacking the conserved final phenylalanine or tryptophan, this CDR3 likely reflects a read error. J is TRBJ2-5 and V is TRBV20-1; D gene ambiguous. Trimming pared 6 bases from V and 1 base from J, leaving 9 bases between. The germline gives CDR1 DFQATT, CDR2 SNEGSKA (reference sequence). This CDR3 region has 12 residues. The CDR3 reads CSAPWGQETQYC. The DNA of the CDR3 is TGCAGTGCCCCTTGGGGCCAAGAGACCCAGTACTGC.

This clonotype was recorded at least ten times. The chain links TRBV10-3 to TRBJ1-5; D is unclear. The CDR3 sequence is 12 residues long. Germline loops: CDR1 ENHRY, CDR2 SYGVKD. The V gene lost 2 bases and the J gene lost 7 bases, with 6 bases spanning the gap. The CDR3 loop is CAISEPRQPQHF. CDR3 DNA: TGTGCCATCAGTGAGCCACGACAGCCCCAGCATTTT.

CDR3 in DNA: TGTGCCAGCAGTTACTCTTTGCGGGGGGACGGCGGGGAGCTGTTTTTT. Encoded protein: CASSYSLRGDGGELFF. The V call is TRBV25-1, the J call TRBJ2-2; 8 nucleotides agree with TRBD2. Germline lookup yields CDR1 MGHDK and CDR2 SYGVNS. V was clipped by 5 bases and J by 7 bases; unmatched bases: 12. This CDR3 is built from 16 residues.

The J gene is TRBJ2-2, the V gene TRBV25-1; 9 bases align to TRBD2. Germline lookup yields CDR1 MGHDK and CDR2 SYGVNS. This CDR3 is built from 15 residues. The trim removed 3 bases at V and 4 bases at J, leaving 3 bases unmatched. CDR3 sequence: CASSELAGSTGELFF. In DNA form, the CDR3 reads TGTGCCAGCAGTGAGCTAGCGGGGAGCACCGGGGAGCTGTTTTTT.

This chain connects TRBV7-3 to TRBJ2-7; D unresolved. The CDR3 consists of 11 residues. Germline V gives CDR1 SGHTA, CDR2 FQGTGA. Trimming took off 4 bases at V and 2 bases at J, with 3 bases between the two ends. CDR3 region: CASSWAYEQYF. DNA of the CDR3: TGTGCCAGCAGCTGGGCCTACGAGCAGTACTTC.

This clonotype was seen just once. CDR3 loop: CASSLAGTEGGSPLHF. The CDR3, as DNA: TGTGCCAGCAGCTTGGCCGGGACAGAGGGCGGTTCACCCCTCCACTTT. This chain links TRBV7-9 with TRBJ1-6, with 7 bases lining up with TRBD1. Germline CDR1 and CDR2: SEHNR and FQNEAQ (reference sequence). This CDR3 has 16 amino acids. After removal of 3 bases from V and 9 bases from J, the junction contained 11 bases not matched to a gene.

The genes are TRBV10-3 and TRBJ2-5; 11 nucleotides align to TRBD1. Germline V CDR1 and CDR2: ENHRY, SYGVKD. The CDR3 covers 15 residues. J was trimmed by 7 bases and V by 3 bases; bases with no gene match: 7. The CDR3 DNA sequence: TGTGCCATCAGTGACTGGGACAGGGGGGAGGGGACCCAGTACTTC. Translated, it gives CAISDWDRGEGTQYF.